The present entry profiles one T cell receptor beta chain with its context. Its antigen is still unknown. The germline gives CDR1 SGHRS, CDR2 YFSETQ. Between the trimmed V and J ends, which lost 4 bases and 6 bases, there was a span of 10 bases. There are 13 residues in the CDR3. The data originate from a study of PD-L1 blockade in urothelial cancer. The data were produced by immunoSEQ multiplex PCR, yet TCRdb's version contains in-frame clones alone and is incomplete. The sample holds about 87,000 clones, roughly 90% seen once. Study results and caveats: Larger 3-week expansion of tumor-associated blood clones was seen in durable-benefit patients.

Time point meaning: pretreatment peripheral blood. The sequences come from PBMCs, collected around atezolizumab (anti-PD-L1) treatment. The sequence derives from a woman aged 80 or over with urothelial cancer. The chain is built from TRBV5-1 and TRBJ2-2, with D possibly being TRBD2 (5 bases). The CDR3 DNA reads TGCGCCAGCAGCCGGACTGTCTCCGGGGAGCTGTTTTTT. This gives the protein CASSRTVSGELFF.